This T cell receptor beta chain stems from a study of T cells in Graves' hyperthyroidism and ophthalmopathy. Study summary: Peripheral blood was acquired at first diagnosis, ahead of any therapy whatsoever.

The CDR3 length is 14 residues. CDR1 is GTSNPN and CDR2 is SVGIG in the germline V gene (reference sequence). V was shortened by 4 bases and J by 5 bases, with 14 bases between the two germline ends. Researchers took RNA transcripts and amplified the TCR beta CDR3 regions from them. First-round RT-PCR with HTBI primers amplified the TCR CDR3 region. Via MiXCR, TCRdb re-called the multiplex PCR reads, giving one row per CDR3 protein. The table records roughly 400,000 distinct CDR3 sequences, more than 13% of them present only once. This sequence originates from a man aged 50-59 years with Graves' ophthalmopathy. The sequenced material came from blood. This chain joins TRBV30 and TRBJ1-4; D gene unclear. CDR3 DNA sequence: TGTGCCTGGAATCGGGCCTCGTCAAATGAAAAACTGTTTTTT. This sequence encodes CAWNRASSNEKLFF.